This is a list of T cell receptor beta chains from one sample in a study of radiotherapy plus CTLA-4 blockade in lung cancer. Here immunoSEQ multiplex PCR was the method, and the copy in TCRdb shows in-frame clones only, minus some. The sample records about 43,000 clones, roughly 67% being singletons. The sample was peripheral blood, taken from a patient treated with radiotherapy plus ipilimumab. The receptors shown here come from a human donor with non-small cell lung cancer who had a partial response to radiotherapy plus ipilimumab. Both conserved end residues are part of each CDR3. Fields, in order: D gene, V gene, J gene, clone size, CDR3 protein, CDR3 DNA. A D gene is named only where the DNA matches it firmly. Rows give clone size only sometimes, using once, few, many, or a class for an expanded clone.

>NA|TRBV10-3|TRBJ2-5|NA
CAISAGLKETQYF
TGTGCCATCTCAGCTGGACTAAAAGAGACCCAGTACTTC
>TRBD1|TRBV5-4|TRBJ2-3|NA
CASSLGDRVTDTQYF
TGTGCCAGCAGCTTGGGGGACAGGGTCACAGATACGCAGTATTTT
>NA|TRBV2|TRBJ1-1|few
CASRDRGTEAFF
TGTGCCAGCCGCGACCGAGGCACTGAAGCTTTCTTT
>NA|TRBV5-6|TRBJ1-5|NA
CASSFGGASNQPQHF
TGTGCCAGCAGCTTTGGAGGGGCAAGCAATCAGCCCCAGCATTTT
>NA|TRBV7-2|TRBJ2-3|few
CASSLASRDTQYF
TGTGCCAGCAGCTTAGCGAGTCGTGATACGCAGTATTTT
>TRBD1|TRBV5-1|TRBJ2-3|NA
CASSSGGGSTDTQYF
TGCGCCAGCAGCTCAGGGGGCGGTAGCACAGATACGCAGTATTTT
>TRBD1|TRBV11-3|TRBJ2-7|NA
CASSTGTDYEQYF
TGTGCCAGCAGCACCGGGACAGATTACGAGCAGTACTTC
>TRBD1|TRBV19|TRBJ2-7|few
CASSIGQGAYEQYF
TGTGCCAGTAGTATTGGTCAGGGGGCGTACGAGCAGTACTTC
>NA|TRBV6-6|TRBJ1-3|NA
CASAESFSGNTIYF
TGTGCCAGCGCGGAGTCCTTCTCTGGAAACACCATATATTTT
>TRBD1|TRBV6-5|TRBJ2-1|NA
CASSYMNGAQGSEQFF
TGTGCCAGCAGTTACATGAACGGCGCACAGGGGTCTGAGCAGTTCTTC
>NA|TRBV19|TRBJ2-3|NA
CASSRALGPSTDTQYF
TGTGCCAGTAGTAGGGCGTTGGGGCCTAGCACAGATACGCAGTATTTT
>NA|TRBV6-1|TRBJ1-2|NA
CASTKPTGNYGYTF
TGTGCCAGCACCAAACCGACTGGGAACTATGGCTACACCTTC
>TRBD2|TRBV2|TRBJ2-3|NA
CASSSGTSTDTQYF
TGTGCCAGCAGTAGCGGGACTAGCACAGATACGCAGTATTTT
>TRBD1|TRBV19|TRBJ1-1|once
CASSWGQGNTEAFF
TGTGCCAGTAGTTGGGGACAGGGGAACACTGAAGCTTTCTTT
>NA|TRBV9|TRBJ1-4|NA
CASASGATNEKLFF
TGTGCCAGCGCATCAGGGGCAACTAATGAAAAACTGTTTTTT
>TRBD2|TRBV7-9|TRBJ2-3|NA
CASTLAGDTDTQYF
TGTGCCAGCACCCTAGCGGGAGACACAGATACGCAGTATTTT
>NA|TRBV15|TRBJ1-2|NA
CATSRGGGSNYGYTF
TGTGCCACCAGCAGAGGCGGGGGCAGTAACTATGGCTACACCTTC
>NA|TRBV6-5|TRBJ1-5|once
CASSYTPGEPQHF
TGTGCCAGCAGTTACACTCCGGGGGAGCCCCAGCATTTT
>NA|TRBV10-3|TRBJ2-7|NA
CASAEDSYEQYF
TGTGCATCAGCCGAGGATTCCTACGAGCAGTACTTC
>NA|TRBV6-6|TRBJ2-5|NA
CASSLEWGVPQYF
TGTGCCAGCAGTTTGGAGTGGGGAGTTCCCCAGTACTTC
>NA|TRBV7-6|TRBJ1-1|NA
CASSLRPDMGMNTEAFF
TGTGCCAGCAGCTTACGTCCGGACATGGGCATGAACACTGAAGCTTTCTTT
>NA|TRBV7-9|TRBJ2-1|NA
CASKPPGNSPYNEQFF
TGTGCCAGCAAGCCTCCGGGGAATTCCCCCTACAATGAGCAGTTCTTC
>NA|TRBV5-1|TRBJ2-7|NA
CASSRQEKAYEQYF
TGCGCCAGCAGCAGACAGGAAAAAGCCTACGAGCAGTACTTC
>NA|TRBV20-1|TRBJ1-1|NA
CSARDPGFTFF
TGCAGTGCTAGAGATCCAGGGTTTACTTTCTTT
>NA|TRBV6-6|TRBJ1-1|NA
CASSYSQNTEAFF
TGTGCCAGCAGTTACTCTCAGAACACTGAAGCTTTCTTT
>NA|TRBV27|TRBJ2-7|NA
CASSPPRTGIPYEQYF
TGTGCCAGCAGTCCTCCTCGAACAGGAATACCCTACGAGCAGTACTTC
>NA|TRBV9|TRBJ2-1|NA
CASSGPLADEQFF
TGTGCCAGCAGCGGCCCTTTGGCTGATGAGCAGTTCTTC
>TRBD2|TRBV18|TRBJ2-1|few
CASSPAGGHYNEQFF
TGTGCCAGCTCACCAGCGGGAGGACACTACAATGAGCAGTTCTTC
>TRBD2|TRBV9|TRBJ2-3|NA
CASSPGTSGRVNTDTQYF
TGTGCCAGCAGCCCCGGGACTAGCGGGAGGGTAAACACAGATACGCAGTATTTT
>TRBD1|TRBV19|TRBJ1-3|NA
CASSTRTGTIYF
TGTGCCAGTAGTACGAGGACAGGAACCATATATTTT
>NA|TRBV5-1|TRBJ1-3|NA
CASSLDRGSSGNTIYF
TGCGCCAGCAGCTTGGATCGGGGGAGCTCTGGAAACACCATATATTTT
>NA|TRBV2|TRBJ1-2|NA
CASGGGGNYGYTF
TGTGCCAGCGGGGGAGGGGGGAACTATGGCTACACCTTC
>TRBD2|TRBV5-5|TRBJ2-7|NA
CASQQAGGPGEQYF
TGTGCCAGCCAACAGGCGGGAGGGCCCGGGGAGCAGTACTTC
>TRBD2|TRBV5-1|TRBJ2-5|NA
CASSLGPAGATQETQYF
TGCGCCAGCAGCTTGGGCCCAGCGGGAGCAACCCAAGAGACCCAGTACTTC
>NA|TRBV5-6|TRBJ1-1|NA
CASSPGGGSTEAFF
TGTGCCAGCAGCCCGGGGGGGGGCAGCACTGAAGCTTTCTTT
>TRBD2|TRBV9|TRBJ2-5|NA
CASSASASGQETQYF
TGTGCCAGCAGTGCCAGTGCTAGCGGACAAGAGACCCAGTACTTC
>NA|TRBV6-5|TRBJ1-5|few
CASSELGLDSPQHF
TGTGCCAGCAGTGAATTGGGGCTCGATTCGCCCCAGCATTTT
>NA|TRBV27|TRBJ2-1|NA
CASSPVIYNEQFF
TGTGCCAGCAGTCCCGTAATTTACAATGAGCAGTTCTTC